This T cell receptor (beta chain) comes out of a study of T cell clonotyping in hematopoietic cell transplantation. Study results and limitations: No sorting was done, leaving CD4 and CD8 contributions mixed. Recipient TCR diversity dropped after transplant; expanded clonotypes rose from day 30 to 180.

TCRdb keeps only in-frame clones here, not all; method: immunoSEQ multiplex PCR. Of more than 7,500 clones listed, almost 80% are singletons. This clone was counted between two and nine times. The antigen is undetermined. Recipient blood drawn about 28 days pretransplant and days 30, 100, 180 after. Trimming left V 3 bases short and J 2 bases short, with 8 bases between. Germline CDR1 reads MNHEY; CDR2 reads SMNVEV (reference sequence). This CDR3 is built from 13 residues. The input for sequencing was peripheral blood mononuclear cells, taken 180 days after allogeneic stem cell transplant. This TCR was recovered from a female patient aged 50-65 years who had an allogeneic stem cell transplant from a related donor, so the T cells may come from the graft donor. Some clones in this sample may be carry-over from other donors' samples. The chain is built from TRBV27 and TRBJ2-7; D is ambiguous. The CDR3 loop reads CASSLGNPYEQYF. The CDR3, as DNA: TGTGCCAGCAGTTTGGGCAACCCCTACGAGCAGTACTTC.